The source of this T cell receptor (beta chain) is a study of regulatory T cells in long-lasting Graves disease. Time point: newly diagnosed GD, antithyroid drugs for less than 3 months. The TCR library was made from RNA that had been extracted from PBMCs in TRIzol. Patients with Graves' disease were diagnosed by American Thyroid Association guidelines. About this clonotype: The antigen is not known.

V was pared by 5 bases and J by 1 base, with 12 bases between. Germline assignment: CDR1 DFQATT and CDR2 SNEGSKA (reference sequence). The length of the CDR3 is 14 residues. According to the study, TCR beta libraries were built with iRepertoire HTBI primers and CDR3-region Arm-PCR. TCRdb reprocessed the multiplex PCR reads via MiXCR and lists one record per CDR3 protein. The sample consists of hundreds of thousands of distinct CDR3 sequences, around 16% of them appearing once. Study findings and constraints: Persistent cases of Graves' showed reduced TCR diversity relative to newly diagnosed patients.

These same data were also listed under a study on T cells in Graves' hyperthyroidism and ophthalmopathy. That study reports: HTBI primers were employed in a first-round RT-PCR of the TCR CDR3.

The rearrangement links TRBV20-1 to TRBJ1-3; the D is unclear. Sequenced here: peripheral blood mononuclear cells (PBMCs), sampled at new diagnosis, from a patient treated with antithyroid drugs. The receptor was derived from a woman aged 35 to 60 with Graves disease. Here the CDR3 reads CSASRVGSGNTIYF. CDR3 nucleotide sequence: TGCAGTGCTTCCCGGGTTGGGTCTGGAAACACCATATATTTT.